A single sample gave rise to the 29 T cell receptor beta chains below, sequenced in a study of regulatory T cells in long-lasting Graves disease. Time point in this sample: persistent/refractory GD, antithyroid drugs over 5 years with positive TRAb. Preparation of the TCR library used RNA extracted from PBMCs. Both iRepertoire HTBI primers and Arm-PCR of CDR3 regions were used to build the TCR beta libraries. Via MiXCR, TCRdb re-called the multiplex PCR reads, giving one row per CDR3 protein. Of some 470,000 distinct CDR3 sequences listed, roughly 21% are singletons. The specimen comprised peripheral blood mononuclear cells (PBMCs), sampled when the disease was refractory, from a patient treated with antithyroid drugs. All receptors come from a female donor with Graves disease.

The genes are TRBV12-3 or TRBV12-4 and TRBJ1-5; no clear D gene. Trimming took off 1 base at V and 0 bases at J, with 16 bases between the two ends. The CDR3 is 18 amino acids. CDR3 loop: CASSLGRGPEDSNQPQHF. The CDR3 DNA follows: TGTGCCAGCAGTTTAGGTCGTGGCCCCGAGGATAGCAATCAGCCCCAGCATTTT.

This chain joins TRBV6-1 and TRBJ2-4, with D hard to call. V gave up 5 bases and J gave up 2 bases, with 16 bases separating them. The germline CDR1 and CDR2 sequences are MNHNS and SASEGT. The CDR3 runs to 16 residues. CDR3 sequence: CASSKTDGVSKNIQYF. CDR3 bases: TGTGCCAGCAGTAAGACTGACGGAGTTTCCAAAAACATTCAGTACTTC.

CDR3 in amino acids: CASSLSIPGRRHLYEQYF. In DNA, the CDR3 is TGTGCCAGCAGTTTATCCATCCCGGGACGAAGGCACCTCTACGAGCAGTACTTC. This rearrangement joins TRBV27 to TRBJ2-7; perhaps D is TRBD1 or TRBD2 (5 bases each). This CDR3 is built from 18 residues. Looked up from germline, CDR1 is MNHEY and CDR2 is SMNVEV (reference sequence). The V end lost 0 bases, the J end lost 3 bases, and 21 bases lay between the germline ends.

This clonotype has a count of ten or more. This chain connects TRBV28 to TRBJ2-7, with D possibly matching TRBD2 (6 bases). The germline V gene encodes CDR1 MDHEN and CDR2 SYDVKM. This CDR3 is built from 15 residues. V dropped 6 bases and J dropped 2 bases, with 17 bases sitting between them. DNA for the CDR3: TGTGCCAGCAGCCTTGGGGGGATCATGACCTACGAGCAGTACTTC. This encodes CASSLGGIMTYEQYF. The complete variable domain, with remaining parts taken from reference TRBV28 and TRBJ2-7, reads DVKVTQSSRYLVKRTGEKVFLECVQDMDHENMFWYRQDPGLGLRLIYFSYDVKMKEKGDIPEGYSVSREKKERFSLILESASTNQTSMYLCASSLGGIMTYEQYFGPGTRLTVT.

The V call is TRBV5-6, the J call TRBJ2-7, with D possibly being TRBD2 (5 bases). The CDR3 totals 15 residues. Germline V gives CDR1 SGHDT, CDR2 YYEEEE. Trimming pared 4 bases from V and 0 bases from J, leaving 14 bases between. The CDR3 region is CASSRRRGSSYEQYF. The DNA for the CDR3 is TGTGCCAGCAGCCGTAGACGGGGAAGCTCCTACGAGCAGTACTTC.

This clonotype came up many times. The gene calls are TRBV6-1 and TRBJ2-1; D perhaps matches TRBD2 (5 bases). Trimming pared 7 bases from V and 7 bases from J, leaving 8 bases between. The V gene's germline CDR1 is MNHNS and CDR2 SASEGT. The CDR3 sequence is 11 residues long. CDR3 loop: CASTEGNEQFF. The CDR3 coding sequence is TGTGCCAGCACCGAGGGAAATGAGCAGTTCTTC.

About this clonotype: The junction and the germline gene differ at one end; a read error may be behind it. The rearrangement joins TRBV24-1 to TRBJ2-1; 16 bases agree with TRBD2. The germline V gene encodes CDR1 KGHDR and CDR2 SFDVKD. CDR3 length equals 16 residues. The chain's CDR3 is CATSDPGTSGRAEQSF. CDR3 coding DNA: TGTGCCACCAGTGATCCCGGGACTAGCGGGAGGGCCGAGCAGTCCTTC.

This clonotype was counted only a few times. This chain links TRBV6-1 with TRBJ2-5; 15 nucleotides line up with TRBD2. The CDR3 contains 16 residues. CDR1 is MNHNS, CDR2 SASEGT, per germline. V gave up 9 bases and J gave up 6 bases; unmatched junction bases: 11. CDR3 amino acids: CARGTSGRPLSQTQYF. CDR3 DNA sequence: TGTGCCAGGGGGACTAGCGGGAGGCCTCTGTCACAGACCCAGTACTTC.

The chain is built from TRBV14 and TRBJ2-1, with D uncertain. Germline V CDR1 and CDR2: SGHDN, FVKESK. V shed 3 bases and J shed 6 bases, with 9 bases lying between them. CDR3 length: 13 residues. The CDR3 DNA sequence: TGTGCCAGCAGCCATCTGGCCTCCAATGAGCAGTTCTTC. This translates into CASSHLASNEQFF.

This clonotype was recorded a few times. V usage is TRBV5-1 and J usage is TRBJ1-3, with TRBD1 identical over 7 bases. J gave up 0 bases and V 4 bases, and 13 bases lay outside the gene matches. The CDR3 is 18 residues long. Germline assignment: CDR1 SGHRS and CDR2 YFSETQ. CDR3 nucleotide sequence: TGCGCCAGCAGCCCAAGACCGGGACAGTCTACCTCTGGAAACACCATATATTTT. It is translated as CASSPRPGQSTSGNTIYF.

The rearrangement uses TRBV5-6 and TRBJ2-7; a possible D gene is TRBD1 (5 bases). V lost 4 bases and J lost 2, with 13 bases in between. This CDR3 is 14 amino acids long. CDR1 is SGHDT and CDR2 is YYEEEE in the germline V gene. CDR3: CASSPQVGAYEQYF. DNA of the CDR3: TGTGCCAGCAGCCCACAGGTCGGAGCCTACGAGCAGTACTTC.

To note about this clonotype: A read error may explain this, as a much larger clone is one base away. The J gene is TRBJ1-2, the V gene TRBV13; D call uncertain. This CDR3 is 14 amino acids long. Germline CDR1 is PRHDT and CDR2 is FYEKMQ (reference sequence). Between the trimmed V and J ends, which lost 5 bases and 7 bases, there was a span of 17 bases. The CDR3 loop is CASSTRTSYRGYTF. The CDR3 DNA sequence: TGTGCCAGCAGCACACGGACCAGTTATCGTGGCTACACCTTC.

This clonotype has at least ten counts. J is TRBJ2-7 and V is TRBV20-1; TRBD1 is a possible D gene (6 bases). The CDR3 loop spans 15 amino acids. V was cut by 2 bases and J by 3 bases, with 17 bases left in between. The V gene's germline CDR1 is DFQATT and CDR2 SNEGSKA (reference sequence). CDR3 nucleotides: TGCAGTGCTAGAAACAGGGTTCTGCCCCTCTACGAGCAGTACTTC. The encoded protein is CSARNRVLPLYEQYF.

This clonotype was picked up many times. For the CDR3, the DNA is TGTGCCAGCACCTGGGGGGGCTCCTACGAGCAGTACTTC. Its protein is CASTWGGSYEQYF. The genes are TRBV28 and TRBJ2-7; 7 nucleotides agree with TRBD2. The CDR3 is 13 residues long. Germline loops: CDR1 MDHEN, CDR2 SYDVKM. Trimming took 7 bases from V and 0 from J; bases not matched to a gene: 3.

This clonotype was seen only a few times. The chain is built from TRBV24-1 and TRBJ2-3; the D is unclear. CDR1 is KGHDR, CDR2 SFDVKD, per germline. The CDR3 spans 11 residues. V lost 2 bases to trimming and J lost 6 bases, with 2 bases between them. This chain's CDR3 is CATSDWDTQYF. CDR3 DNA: TGTGCCACCAGTGATTGGGATACGCAGTATTTT.

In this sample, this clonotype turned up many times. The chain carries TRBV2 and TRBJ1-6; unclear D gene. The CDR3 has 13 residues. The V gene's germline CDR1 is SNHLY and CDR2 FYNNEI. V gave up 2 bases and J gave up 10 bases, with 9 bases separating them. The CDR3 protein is CASSELQESPLHF. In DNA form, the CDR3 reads TGTGCCAGCAGTGAACTCCAAGAATCACCCCTCCACTTT. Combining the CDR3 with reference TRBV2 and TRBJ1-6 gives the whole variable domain EPEVTQTPSHQVTQMGQEVILRCVPISNHLYFYWYRQILGQKVEFLVSFYNNEISEKSEIFDDQFSVERPDGSNFTLKIRSTKLEDSAMYFCASSELQESPLHFGNGTRLTVT.

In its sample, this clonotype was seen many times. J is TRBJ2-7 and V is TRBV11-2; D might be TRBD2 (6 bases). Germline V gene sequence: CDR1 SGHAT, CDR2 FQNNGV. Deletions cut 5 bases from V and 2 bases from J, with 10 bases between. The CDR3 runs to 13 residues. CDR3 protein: CASSPGSPYEQYF. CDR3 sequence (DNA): TGTGCCAGCAGCCCCGGGAGCCCCTACGAGCAGTACTTC.

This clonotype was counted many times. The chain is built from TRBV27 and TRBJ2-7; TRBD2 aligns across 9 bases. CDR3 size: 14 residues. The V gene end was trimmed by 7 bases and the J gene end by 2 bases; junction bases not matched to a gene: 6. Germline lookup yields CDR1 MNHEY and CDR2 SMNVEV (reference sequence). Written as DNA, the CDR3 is TGTGCCAGCATCAGCCTAGCGGGAACCTACGAGCAGTACTTC. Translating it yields CASISLAGTYEQYF.

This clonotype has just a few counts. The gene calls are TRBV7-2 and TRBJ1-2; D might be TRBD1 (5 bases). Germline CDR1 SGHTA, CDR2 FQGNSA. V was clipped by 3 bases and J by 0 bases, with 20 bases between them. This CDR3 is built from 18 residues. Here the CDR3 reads CASSFFLLLQGSNYGYTF. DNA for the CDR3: TGTGCCAGCAGCTTTTTCCTTCTACTCCAGGGATCTAACTATGGCTACACCTTC.

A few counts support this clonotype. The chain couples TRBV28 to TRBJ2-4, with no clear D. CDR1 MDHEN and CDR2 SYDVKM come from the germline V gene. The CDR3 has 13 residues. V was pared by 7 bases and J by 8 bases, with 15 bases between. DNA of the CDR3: TGTGCCAGCACTTTCGTCGGATTAGACATTCAGTACTTC. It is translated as CASTFVGLDIQYF.

The CDR3 is CASSQGGITAPYEQYF. The CDR3, as DNA: TGTGCCAGCAGCCAAGGCGGGATAACTGCCCCCTACGAGCAGTACTTC. The genes are TRBV14 and TRBJ2-7; perhaps TRBD2 as D (6 bases). The CDR3 runs 16 residues. In germline, CDR1 is SGHDN, CDR2 FVKESK. V was cut by 1 base and J by 2 bases, with 15 bases left in between.

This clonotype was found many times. As DNA, the CDR3 is TGTGCCAGCAGTGCAGGGGTTGCTGGGGCCAACGTCCTGACTTTC. Its protein is CASSAGVAGANVLTF. The chain recombines TRBV28 with TRBJ2-6; possibly TRBD1 for D (6 bases). The germline V gene encodes CDR1 MDHEN and CDR2 SYDVKM. V was cut by 5 bases and J by 2 bases, with 10 bases left in between. The CDR3 is 15 amino acids.

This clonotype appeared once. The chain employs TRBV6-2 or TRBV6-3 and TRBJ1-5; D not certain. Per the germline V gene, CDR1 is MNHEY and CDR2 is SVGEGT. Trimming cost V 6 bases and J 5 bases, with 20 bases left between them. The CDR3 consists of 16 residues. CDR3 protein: CASSPLRRAKDQPQHF. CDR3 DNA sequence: TGTGCCAGCAGCCCTCTTAGGAGGGCCAAGGATCAGCCCCAGCATTTT.

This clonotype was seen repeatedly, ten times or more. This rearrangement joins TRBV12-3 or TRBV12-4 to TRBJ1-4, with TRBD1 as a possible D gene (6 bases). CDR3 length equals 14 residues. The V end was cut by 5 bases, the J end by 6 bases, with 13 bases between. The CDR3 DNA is TGTGCCAGCAGTAGCCAGGGGACCCATGAAAAACTGTTTTTT. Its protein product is CASSSQGTHEKLFF.

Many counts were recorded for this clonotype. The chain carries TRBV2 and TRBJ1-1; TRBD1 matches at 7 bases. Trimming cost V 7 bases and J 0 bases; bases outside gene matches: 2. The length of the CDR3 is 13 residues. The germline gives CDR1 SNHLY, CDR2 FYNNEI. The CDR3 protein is CASIQGVNTEAFF. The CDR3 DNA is TGTGCCAGCATTCAGGGGGTGAACACTGAAGCTTTCTTT.

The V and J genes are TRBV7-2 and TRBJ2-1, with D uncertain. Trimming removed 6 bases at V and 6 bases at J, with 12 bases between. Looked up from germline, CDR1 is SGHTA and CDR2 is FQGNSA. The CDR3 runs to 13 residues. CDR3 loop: CASREVGINEQFF. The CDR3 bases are TGTGCCAGCAGGGAAGTAGGGATCAATGAGCAGTTCTTC.

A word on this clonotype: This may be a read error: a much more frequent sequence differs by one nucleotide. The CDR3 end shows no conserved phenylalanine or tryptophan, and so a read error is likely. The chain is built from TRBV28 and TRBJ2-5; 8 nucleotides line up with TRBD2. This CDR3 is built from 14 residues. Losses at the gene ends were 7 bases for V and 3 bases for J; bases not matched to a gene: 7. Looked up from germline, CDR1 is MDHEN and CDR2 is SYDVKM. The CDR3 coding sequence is TGTGCCAGCACCGACCTCGGGGGGGAAGAGACCCAGTACTAC. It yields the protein CASTDLGGEETQYY.

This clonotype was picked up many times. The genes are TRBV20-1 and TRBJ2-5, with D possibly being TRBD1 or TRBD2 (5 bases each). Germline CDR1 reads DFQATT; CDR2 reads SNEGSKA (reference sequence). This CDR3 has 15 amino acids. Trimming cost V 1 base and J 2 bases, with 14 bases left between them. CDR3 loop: CSARGWGPPQETQYF. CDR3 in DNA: TGCAGTGCTAGAGGTTGGGGACCTCCGCAAGAGACCCAGTACTTC.

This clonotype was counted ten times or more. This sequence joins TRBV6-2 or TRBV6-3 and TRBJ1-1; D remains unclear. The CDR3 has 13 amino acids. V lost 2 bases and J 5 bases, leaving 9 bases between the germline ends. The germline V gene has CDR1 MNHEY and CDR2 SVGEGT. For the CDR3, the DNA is TGTGCCAGCAGTTACGGCTCCCGGACTGAAGCTTTCTTT. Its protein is CASSYGSRTEAFF.